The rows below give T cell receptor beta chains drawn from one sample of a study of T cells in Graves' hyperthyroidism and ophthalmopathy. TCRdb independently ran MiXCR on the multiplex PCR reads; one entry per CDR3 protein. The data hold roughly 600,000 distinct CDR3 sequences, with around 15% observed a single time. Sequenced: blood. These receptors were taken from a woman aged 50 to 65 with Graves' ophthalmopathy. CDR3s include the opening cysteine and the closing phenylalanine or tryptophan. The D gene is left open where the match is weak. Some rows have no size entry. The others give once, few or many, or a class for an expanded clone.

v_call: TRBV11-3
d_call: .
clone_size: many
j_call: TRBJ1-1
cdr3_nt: TGTGCCAGCAGCTTCGGAGAGTACACTGAAGCTTTCTTT
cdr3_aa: CASSFGEYTEAFF

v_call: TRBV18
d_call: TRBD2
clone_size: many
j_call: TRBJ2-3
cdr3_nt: TGTGCCAGCTCACCACTTAGCGGGAGCGCCGATACGCAGTATTTT
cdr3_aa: CASSPLSGSADTQYF

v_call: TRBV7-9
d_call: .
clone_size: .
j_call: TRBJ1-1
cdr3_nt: TGTGCCAGCAGCTTACCAGGGAGAAACACTGAAGCTTTCTTT
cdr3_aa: CASSLPGRNTEAFF

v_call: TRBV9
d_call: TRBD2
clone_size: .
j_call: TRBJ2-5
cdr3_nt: TGTGCCAGCAGCTACGGGACTAGCGGAACCCTGACCCAGTACTTC
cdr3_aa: CASSYGTSGTLTQYF

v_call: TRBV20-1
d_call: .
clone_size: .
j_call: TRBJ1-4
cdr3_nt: TGCAGTGCTAGCAATCCAGGTGCAACTAATGAAAAACTGTTTTTT
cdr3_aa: CSASNPGATNEKLFF

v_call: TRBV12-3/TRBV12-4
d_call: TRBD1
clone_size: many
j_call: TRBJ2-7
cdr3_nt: TGTGCCAGCAGTCGGGACAGGGGGGGCGAGCAGTACTTC
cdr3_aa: CASSRDRGGEQYF

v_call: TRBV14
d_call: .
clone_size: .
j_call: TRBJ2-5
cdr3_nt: TGTGCCAGCAGCCAAGGTGCTTTCAAGACCCAGTACTTC
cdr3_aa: CASSQGAFKTQYF

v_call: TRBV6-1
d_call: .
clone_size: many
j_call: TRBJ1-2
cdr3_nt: TGTGCCAGCATCAAGACGGCTGACTATGGCTACACCTTC
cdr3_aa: CASIKTADYGYTF

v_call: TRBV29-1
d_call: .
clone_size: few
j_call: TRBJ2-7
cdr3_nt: TGCAGCGCGAAGAGACAGGCCATGAGCGAGCAGTACTTC
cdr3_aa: CSAKRQAMSEQYF

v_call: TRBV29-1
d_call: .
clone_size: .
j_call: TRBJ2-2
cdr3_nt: TGCAGCGTGCGGGACTCCGGGGAGCTGTTTTTT
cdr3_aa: CSVRDSGELFF

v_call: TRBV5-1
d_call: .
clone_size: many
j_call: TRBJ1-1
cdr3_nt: TGCGCCAGCAGCCCGGCGGCTCAGAACACTGAAGCTTTCTTT
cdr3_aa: CASSPAAQNTEAFF

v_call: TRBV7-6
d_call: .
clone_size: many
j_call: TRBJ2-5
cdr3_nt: TGTGCCAGCAGCGACCCCGGACAGAAACAAGAGACCCAGTACTTC
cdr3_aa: CASSDPGQKQETQYF

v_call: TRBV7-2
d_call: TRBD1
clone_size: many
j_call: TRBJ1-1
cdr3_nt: TGTGCCAGCAGCTCCCAGGGGGTAGGAGCTGAAGCTTTCTTT
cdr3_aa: CASSSQGVGAEAFF

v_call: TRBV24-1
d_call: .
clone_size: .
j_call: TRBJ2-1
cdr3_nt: TGTGCCACCAGTGCCGGAGCTGAGTACAATGAGCAGTTCTTC
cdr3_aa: CATSAGAEYNEQFF

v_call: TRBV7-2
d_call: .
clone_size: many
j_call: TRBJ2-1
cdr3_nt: TGTGCCAGCAGCGGAGAGACCCGCCTAAATGAGCAGTTCTTC
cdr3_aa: CASSGETRLNEQFF

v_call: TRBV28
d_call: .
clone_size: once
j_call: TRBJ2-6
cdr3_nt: TGTGCCAGCAGTTTAGAACGATCTGGGGCCAACGTCCTGACTTTC
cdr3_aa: CASSLERSGANVLTF

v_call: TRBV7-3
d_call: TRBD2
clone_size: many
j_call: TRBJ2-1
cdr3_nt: TGTGCCAGCAGCTTAAAGCCCCTTCTAGCGGGAGGTTCCTACAATGAGCAGTTCTTC
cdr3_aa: CASSLKPLLAGGSYNEQFF

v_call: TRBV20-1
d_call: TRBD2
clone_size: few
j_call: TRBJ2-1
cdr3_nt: TGCAGTGCTTCCCCGGGGGGGTCAGGGGAGCAGTTCTTC
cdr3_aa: CSASPGGSGEQFF

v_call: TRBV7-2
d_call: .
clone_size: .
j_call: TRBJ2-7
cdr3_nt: TGTGCCAGCGCCCGCAGTGAAGCGTCCTACGAGCAGTACTTC
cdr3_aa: CASARSEASYEQYF

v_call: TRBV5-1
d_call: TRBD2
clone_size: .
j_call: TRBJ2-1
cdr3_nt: TGCGCCAGCAGCTTCCTAGCGGGAGGGGTGGGGGGTGAGCAGTTCTTC
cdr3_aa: CASSFLAGGVGGEQFF

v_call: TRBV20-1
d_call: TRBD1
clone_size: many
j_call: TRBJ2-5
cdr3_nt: TGCAGTGCTAGGGGGACAGGGATAGGAGAGACCCAGTACTTC
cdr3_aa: CSARGTGIGETQYF

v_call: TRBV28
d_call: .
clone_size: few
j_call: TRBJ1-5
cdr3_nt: TGTGCCAGCAGCATGGGAGGAACTAATCAGCCCCAGCATTTT
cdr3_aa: CASSMGGTNQPQHF

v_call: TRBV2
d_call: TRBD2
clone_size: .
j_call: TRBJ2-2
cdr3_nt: TGTGCCAGCAGTGAAGCGACTCGACTAGCTCCGAACACCGGGGAGCTGTTTTTT
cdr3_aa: CASSEATRLAPNTGELFF

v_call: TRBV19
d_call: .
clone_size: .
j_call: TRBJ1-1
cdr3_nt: TGTGCCAGTAGTACCTCCAGGAGGGAAAGGAACACTGAAGCTTTCTTT
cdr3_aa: CASSTSRRERNTEAFF

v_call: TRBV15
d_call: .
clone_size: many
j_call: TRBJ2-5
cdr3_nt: TGTGCCACCAGCATTGGGGGGATGGAGACCCAGTACTTC
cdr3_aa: CATSIGGMETQYF

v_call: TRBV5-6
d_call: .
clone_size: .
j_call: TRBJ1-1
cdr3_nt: TGTGCCAGCAGCTTACCTCCGACAGGATCGGAAGCTTTCTTT
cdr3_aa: CASSLPPTGSEAFF

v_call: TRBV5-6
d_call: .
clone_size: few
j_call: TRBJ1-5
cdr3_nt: TGTGCCAGCAGCTTGAGAGGGGAAGGTCAGCCCCAGCATTTT
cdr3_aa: CASSLRGEGQPQHF

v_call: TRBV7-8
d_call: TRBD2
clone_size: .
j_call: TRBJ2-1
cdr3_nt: TGTGCCAGCAGCTTACGGGCGAGCGGGAGGGGTAGCTCCTACAATGAGCAGTTCTTC
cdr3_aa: CASSLRASGRGSSYNEQFF

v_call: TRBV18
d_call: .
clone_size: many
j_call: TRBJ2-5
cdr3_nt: TGTGCCAGCTCACCACCGGCGGCCCGAGAGACCCAGTACTTC
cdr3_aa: CASSPPAARETQYF

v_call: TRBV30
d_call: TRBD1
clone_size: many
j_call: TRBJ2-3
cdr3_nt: TGTGCCTGGAGTGTAGACAGGGGGTCAGATACGCAGTATTTT
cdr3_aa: CAWSVDRGSDTQYF

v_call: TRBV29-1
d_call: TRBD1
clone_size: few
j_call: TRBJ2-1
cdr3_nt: TGCAGCGTTGATCAGTGGACAGGGGCAGCCCGAGGGTTATACAATGAGCAGTTCTTC
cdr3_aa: CSVDQWTGAARGLYNEQFF

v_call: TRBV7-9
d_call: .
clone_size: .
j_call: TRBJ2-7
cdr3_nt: TGTGCCAGCACCCTCGGGGACCTGAGCTCCTACGAGCAGTACTTC
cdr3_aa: CASTLGDLSSYEQYF

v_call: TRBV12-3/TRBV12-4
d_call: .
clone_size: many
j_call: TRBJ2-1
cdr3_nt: TGTGCCAGCACCCCCGGGAATGAGCAGTTCTTC
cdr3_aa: CASTPGNEQFF

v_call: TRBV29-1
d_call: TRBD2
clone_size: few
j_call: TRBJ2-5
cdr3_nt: TGCAGCGTTGAATTCAGCGGGAGGGCCGGGCAAGAGACCCAGTACTTC
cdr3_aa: CSVEFSGRAGQETQYF

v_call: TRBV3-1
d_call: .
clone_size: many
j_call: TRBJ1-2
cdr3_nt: TGTGCCAGCAGCCCTTCGGACCGGGGGGCGAACTATGGCTACACCTTC
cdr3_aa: CASSPSDRGANYGYTF

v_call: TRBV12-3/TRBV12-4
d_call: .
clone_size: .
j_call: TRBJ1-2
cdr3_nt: TGTGCCAGCAGTTTACAGGGGCACGCCTATGGCTACACCTTC
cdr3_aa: CASSLQGHAYGYTF

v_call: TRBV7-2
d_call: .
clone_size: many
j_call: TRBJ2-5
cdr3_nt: TGTGCCAGCAGCTTAGTTTCCCAAGAGACCCAGTACTTC
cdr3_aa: CASSLVSQETQYF

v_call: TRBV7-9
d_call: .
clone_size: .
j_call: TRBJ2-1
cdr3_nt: TGTGCCAGCAGCTTCCAATCAGGCTCCTACAATGAGCAGTTCTTC
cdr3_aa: CASSFQSGSYNEQFF

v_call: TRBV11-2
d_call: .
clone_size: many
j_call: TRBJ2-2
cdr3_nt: TGTGCCAGCAGCTTGACCAGCAACACCGGGGAGCTGTTTTTT
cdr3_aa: CASSLTSNTGELFF

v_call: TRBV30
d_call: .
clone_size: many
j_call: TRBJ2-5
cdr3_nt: TGTGCCTGGAGTGTAACTGCGGCAGCCTGGGAGTACTTC
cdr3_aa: CAWSVTAAAWEYF

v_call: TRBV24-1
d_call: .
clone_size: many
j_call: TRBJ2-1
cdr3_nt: TGTGCCACCAGTGAACATACAGGGATACCCTACAATGAGCAGTTCTTC
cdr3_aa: CATSEHTGIPYNEQFF

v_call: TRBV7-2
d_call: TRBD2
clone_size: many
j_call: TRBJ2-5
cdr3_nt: TGTGCCAGCAGCTTATTCGCGGGAGTGGAGACCCAGTACTTC
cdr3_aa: CASSLFAGVETQYF

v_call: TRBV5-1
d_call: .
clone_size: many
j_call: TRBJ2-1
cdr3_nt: TGCGCCAGCAGCCGTTATGGTGAGGAGCAGTTCTTC
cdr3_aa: CASSRYGEEQFF

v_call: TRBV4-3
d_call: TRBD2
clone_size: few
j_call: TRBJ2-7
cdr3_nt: TGCGCCAGCAGCCAAGAACTACCGGGACTAGCGGGAGGGCCAATGTATTTCTACGAGCAGTACTTC
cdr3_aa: CASSQELPGLAGGPMYFYEQYF

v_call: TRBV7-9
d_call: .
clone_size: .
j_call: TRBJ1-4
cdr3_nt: TGTGCCAGCAGCTTCTTTTCGCTAGGTGGGGAAAAACTGTTTTTT
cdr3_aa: CASSFFSLGGEKLFF

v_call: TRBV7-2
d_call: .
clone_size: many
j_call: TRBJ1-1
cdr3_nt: TGTGCCAGCAGCTTGACATCTCCGAACACTGAAGCTTTCTTT
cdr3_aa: CASSLTSPNTEAFF

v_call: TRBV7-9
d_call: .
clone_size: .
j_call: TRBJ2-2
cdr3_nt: TGTGCCAGCAGCAAAAGAAAAACGAACACCGGGGAGCTGTTTTTT
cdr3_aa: CASSKRKTNTGELFF

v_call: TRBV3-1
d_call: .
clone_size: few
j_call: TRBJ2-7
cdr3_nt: TGTGCCAGCAGCCTCCTGGTTAACTACGAGCAGTACTTC
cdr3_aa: CASSLLVNYEQYF

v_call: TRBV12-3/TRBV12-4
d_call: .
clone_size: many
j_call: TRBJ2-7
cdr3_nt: TGTGCCAGCAGTTTTCGGGGGATGATCTACGAGCAGTACTTC
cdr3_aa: CASSFRGMIYEQYF

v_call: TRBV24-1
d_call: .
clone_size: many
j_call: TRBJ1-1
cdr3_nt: TGTGCCACCAGTGATTTGAGGGGCCGAAACTATCTGAACACTGAAGCTTTCTTT
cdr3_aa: CATSDLRGRNYLNTEAFF

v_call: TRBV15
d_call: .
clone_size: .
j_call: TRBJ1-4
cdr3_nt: TGTGCCACCAGCAACACAGGGACTTCAACTAATGAAAAACTGTTTTTT
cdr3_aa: CATSNTGTSTNEKLFF

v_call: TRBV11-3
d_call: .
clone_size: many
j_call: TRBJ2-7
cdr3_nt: TGTGCCAGCAGCTTAGTTTTGTCGGGTGCAACCTACGAGCAGTACTTC
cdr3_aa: CASSLVLSGATYEQYF

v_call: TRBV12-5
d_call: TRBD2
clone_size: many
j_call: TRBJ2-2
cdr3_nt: TGTGCTAGTGGTTTAGAAATCACGACTAGCACGTCCGGGGAGCTGTTTTTT
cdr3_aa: CASGLEITTSTSGELFF

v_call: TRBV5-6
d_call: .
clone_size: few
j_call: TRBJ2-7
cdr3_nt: TGTGCCAGCTCTTTTCGGGGTTTGTCCTACGAGCAGTACTTC
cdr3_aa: CASSFRGLSYEQYF

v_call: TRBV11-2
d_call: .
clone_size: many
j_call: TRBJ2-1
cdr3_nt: TGTGCCAGCAGCCGAAATACTGGATACAATGAGCAGTTCTTC
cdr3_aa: CASSRNTGYNEQFF

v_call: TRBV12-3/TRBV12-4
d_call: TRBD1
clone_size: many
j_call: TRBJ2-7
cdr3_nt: TGTGCCAGCAGTCCGAGAGGGACAGGGGACTACGAGCAGTACTTC
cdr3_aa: CASSPRGTGDYEQYF

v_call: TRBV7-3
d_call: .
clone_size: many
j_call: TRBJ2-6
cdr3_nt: TGTGCCAGCAGCTTATCCCTGCAGATCTCTGGGGCCAACGTCCTGACTTTC
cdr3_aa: CASSLSLQISGANVLTF

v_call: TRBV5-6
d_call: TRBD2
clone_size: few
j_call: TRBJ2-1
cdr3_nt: TGTGCCAGCAGCTCCACCCGGAGCGGGGGGTTCTCCTACAATGAGCAGTTCTTC
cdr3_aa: CASSSTRSGGFSYNEQFF

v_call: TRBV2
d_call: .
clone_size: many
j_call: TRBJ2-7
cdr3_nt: TGTGCCAGCAGACGGAGGGATAACTCCTACGAGCAGTACTTC
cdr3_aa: CASRRRDNSYEQYF